The sequence of this T cell receptor (beta chain) was determined in a study of identical twins. Each CDR3 protein is one row after TCRdb ran MiXCR on the 5' RACE reads. The table records around 1.7 million distinct CDR3 sequences, about 30% of them present only once. V gave up 6 bases and J gave up 3 bases; unmatched junction bases: 6. Germline lookup yields CDR1 DFQATT and CDR2 SNEGSKA (reference sequence). The CDR3 extends over 15 amino acids. The clonotype was recovered from a newborn girl in good health. The chain has TRBV20-1 and TRBJ2-2; TRBD2 matches 11 bases. The sequenced sample was cord blood. The CDR3 spells CSASLSGRDTGELFF. The CDR3 DNA is TGCAGTGCCTCCCTTAGCGGGAGGGACACCGGGGAGCTGTTTTTT.